The sequence of this T cell receptor beta chain was determined in a study of T-cell reconstitution after alpha-beta-depleted transplantation in children. Study findings and constraints: Some patients' high day-60 TCRbeta diversity was attributed to recipient cells surviving conditioning. One year post-transplant, T-cell counts and diversity were largely derived from T cells produced anew.

This clonotype has a handful of counts. Its antigen is not known. It was with unique molecular identifiers that the TCRbeta library was prepared. TCRdb itself ran the PCR reads through MiXCR, one entry per CDR3 protein. The sample records fewer than 350,000 distinct CDR3 sequences, about 9.4% being singletons. CDR3 size: 17 residues. CDR1 LNHDA and CDR2 SQIVND come from the germline V gene (reference sequence). V was pared by 3 bases and J by 4 bases, with 8 bases of the junction left unmatched. The origin of this receptor is a boy under two years old with acute myeloid leukemia, due to receive a stem cell transplant. This material consisted of PBMCs, taken before TCRalphabeta/CD19-depleted stem cell transplant. The chain combines TRBV19 with TRBJ2-1; 11 nucleotides line up with TRBD2. DNA for the CDR3: TGTGCCAGTAGTATGGGCTCGGGACTAGCGGTTTACAATGAGCAGTTCTTC. This sequence encodes CASSMGSGLAVYNEQFF.